A single T cell receptor beta chain is shown here with its context. Its target is not known. The sample belongs to a study of early T cells in non-severe SARS-CoV-2 infection. Study observations and caveats: VDJdb matches were skewed toward anti-spike CD8 T cell responses.

Germline V lookup: CDR1 SEHNR, CDR2 FQNEAQ (reference sequence). The V segment lost 5 bases and the J segment 4 bases; nucleotides outside the gene matches: 12. The CDR3 is 16 residues long. Each CDR3 protein is one row after TCRdb ran MiXCR on the 5' RACE reads. The sample has some 82,000 distinct CDR3 sequences; approximately 6% are singletons. The chain has TRBV7-9 and TRBJ2-3; 7 nucleotides match TRBD1. The TCR originated in an adult who was a healthcare worker with PCR-confirmed SARS-CoV-2 infection or an uninfected control (not recorded which). The sequenced material came from whole blood. The CDR3 loop reads CASSDRQGKVADTQYF. The CDR3 nucleotides read TGTGCCAGCAGCGACCGACAGGGAAAGGTTGCAGATACGCAGTATTTT.